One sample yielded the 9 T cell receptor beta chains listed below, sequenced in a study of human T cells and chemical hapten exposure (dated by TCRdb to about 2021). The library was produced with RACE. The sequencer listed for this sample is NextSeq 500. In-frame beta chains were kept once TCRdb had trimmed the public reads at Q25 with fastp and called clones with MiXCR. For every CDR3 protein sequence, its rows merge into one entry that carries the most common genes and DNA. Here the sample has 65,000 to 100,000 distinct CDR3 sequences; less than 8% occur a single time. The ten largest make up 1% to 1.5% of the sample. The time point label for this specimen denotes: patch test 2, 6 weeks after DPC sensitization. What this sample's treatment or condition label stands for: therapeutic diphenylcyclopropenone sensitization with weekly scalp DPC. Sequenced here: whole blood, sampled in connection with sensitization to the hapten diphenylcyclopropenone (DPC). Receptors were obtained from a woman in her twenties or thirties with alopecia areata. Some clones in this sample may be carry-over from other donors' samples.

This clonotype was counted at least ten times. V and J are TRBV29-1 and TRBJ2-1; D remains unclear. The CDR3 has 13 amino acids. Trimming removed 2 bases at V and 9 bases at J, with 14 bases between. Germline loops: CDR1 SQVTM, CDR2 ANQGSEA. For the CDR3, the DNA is TGCAGCGTTGAACCTTCGGCCAGGAGTGAGCAGTTCTTC. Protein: CSVEPSARSEQFF.

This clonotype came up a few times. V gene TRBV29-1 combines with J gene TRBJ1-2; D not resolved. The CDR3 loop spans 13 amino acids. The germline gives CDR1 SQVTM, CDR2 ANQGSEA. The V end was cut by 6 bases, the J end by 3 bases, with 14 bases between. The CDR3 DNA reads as TGCAGCGTCGCTACAAGTACCCACTATGGCTACACCTTC. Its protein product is CSVATSTHYGYTF.

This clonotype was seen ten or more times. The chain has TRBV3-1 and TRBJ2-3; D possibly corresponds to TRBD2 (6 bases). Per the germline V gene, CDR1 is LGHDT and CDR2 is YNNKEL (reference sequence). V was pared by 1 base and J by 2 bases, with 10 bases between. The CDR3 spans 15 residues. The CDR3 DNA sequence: TGTGCCAGCAGCCAAGTGGGACTCGCCACAGATACGCAGTATTTT. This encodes CASSQVGLATDTQYF.

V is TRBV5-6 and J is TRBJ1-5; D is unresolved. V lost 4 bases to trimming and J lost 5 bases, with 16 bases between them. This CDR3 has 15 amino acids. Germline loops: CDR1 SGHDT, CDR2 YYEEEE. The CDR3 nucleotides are TGTGCCAGCAGCCCCCAAAGGGTAGAGGATCAGCCCCAGCATTTT. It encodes CASSPQRVEDQPQHF.

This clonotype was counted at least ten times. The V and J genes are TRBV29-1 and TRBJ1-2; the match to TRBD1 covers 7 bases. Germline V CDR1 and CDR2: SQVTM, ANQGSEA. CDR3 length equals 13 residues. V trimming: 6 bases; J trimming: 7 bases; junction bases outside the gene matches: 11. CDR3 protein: CSVMTGRGGGYTF. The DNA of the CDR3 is TGCAGCGTGATGACAGGGAGGGGTGGTGGCTACACCTTC. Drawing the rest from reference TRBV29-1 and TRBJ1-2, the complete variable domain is SAVISQKPSRDICQRGTSLTIQCQVDSQVTMMFWYRQQPGQSLTLIATANQGSEATYESGFVIDKFPISRPNLTFSTLTVSNMSPEDSSIYLCSVMTGRGGGYTFGSGTRLTVV.

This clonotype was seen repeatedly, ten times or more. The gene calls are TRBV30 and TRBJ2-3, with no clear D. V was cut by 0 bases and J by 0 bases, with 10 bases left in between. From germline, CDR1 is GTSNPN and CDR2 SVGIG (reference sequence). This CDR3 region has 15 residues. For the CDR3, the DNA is TGTGCCTGGAGTGTAAGGGCTGAAAGCACAGATACGCAGTATTTT. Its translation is CAWSVRAESTDTQYF. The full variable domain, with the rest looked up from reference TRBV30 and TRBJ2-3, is SQTIHQWPATLVQPVGSPLSLECTVEGTSNPNLYWYRQAAGRGLQLLFYSVGIGQISSEVPQNLSASRPQDRQFILSSKKLLLSDSGFYLCAWSVRAESTDTQYFGPGTRLTVL.

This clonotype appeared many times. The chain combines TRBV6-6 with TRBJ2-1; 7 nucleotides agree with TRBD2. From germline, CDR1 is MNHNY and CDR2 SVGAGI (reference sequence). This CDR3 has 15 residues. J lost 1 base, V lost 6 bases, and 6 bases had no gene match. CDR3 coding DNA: TGTGCCAGCAGGAAAGATAGCGGGTCCTACAATGAGCAGTTCTTC. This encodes CASRKDSGSYNEQFF.

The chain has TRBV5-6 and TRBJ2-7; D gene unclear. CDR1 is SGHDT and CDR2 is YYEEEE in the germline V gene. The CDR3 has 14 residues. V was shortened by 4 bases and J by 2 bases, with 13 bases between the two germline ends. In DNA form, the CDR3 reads TGTGCCAGCAGCCCACTCGGACGACCCTACGAGCAGTACTTC. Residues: CASSPLGRPYEQYF.

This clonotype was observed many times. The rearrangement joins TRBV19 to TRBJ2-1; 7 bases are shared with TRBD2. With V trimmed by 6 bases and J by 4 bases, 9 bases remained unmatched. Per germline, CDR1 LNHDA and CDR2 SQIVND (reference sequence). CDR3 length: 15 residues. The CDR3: CASRGRGGVYNEQFF. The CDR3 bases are TGTGCCAGTAGGGGCCGGGGAGGGGTGTACAATGAGCAGTTCTTC.